This T cell receptor (beta chain) was sequenced in a study of T cell repertoires in cytomegalovirus infection. The overall study: HLA-C-restricted CMV epitopes, recently identified, and well-studied HLA-B-restricted ones were used by the study. Study-level results: People with CMV and the relevant HLA were identified by cumulative public TCR beta family frequency.

The CDR3 sequence is 14 residues long. Per the germline V gene, CDR1 is MDHEN and CDR2 is SYDVKM. V lost 2 bases and J 5 bases, leaving 11 bases between the germline ends. TCRdb re-called the reads with MiXCR, one entry per CDR3 protein. The sample yields about 830,000 distinct CDR3 sequences, about 31% seen once. A few counts support this clonotype. No antigen is known for it. The specimen comprised cultured CD8+ T cells from PBMCs, sampled from culture after CMV antigen stimulation. This receptor was identified in a human donor in good health (CMV status not recorded). Some clones in this sample may be carry-over from other donors' samples. This rearrangement joins TRBV28 to TRBJ2-3; D gene uncertain. CDR3 residues: CASSLTAREDTQYF. Here the CDR3 DNA reads TGTGCCAGCAGTTTAACTGCAAGGGAAGATACGCAGTATTTT.